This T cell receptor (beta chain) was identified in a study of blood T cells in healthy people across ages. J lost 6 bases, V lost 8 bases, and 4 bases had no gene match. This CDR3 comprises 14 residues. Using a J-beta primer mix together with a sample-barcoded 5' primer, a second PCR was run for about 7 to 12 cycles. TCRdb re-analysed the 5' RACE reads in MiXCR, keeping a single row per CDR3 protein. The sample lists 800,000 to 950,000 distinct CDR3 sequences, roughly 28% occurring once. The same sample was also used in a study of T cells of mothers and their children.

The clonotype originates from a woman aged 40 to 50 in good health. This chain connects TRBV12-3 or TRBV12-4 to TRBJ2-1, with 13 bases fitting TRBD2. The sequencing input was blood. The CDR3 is CASGTSGKANEQFF. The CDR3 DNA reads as TGTGCCAGCGGGACTAGCGGGAAGGCCAATGAGCAGTTCTTC.